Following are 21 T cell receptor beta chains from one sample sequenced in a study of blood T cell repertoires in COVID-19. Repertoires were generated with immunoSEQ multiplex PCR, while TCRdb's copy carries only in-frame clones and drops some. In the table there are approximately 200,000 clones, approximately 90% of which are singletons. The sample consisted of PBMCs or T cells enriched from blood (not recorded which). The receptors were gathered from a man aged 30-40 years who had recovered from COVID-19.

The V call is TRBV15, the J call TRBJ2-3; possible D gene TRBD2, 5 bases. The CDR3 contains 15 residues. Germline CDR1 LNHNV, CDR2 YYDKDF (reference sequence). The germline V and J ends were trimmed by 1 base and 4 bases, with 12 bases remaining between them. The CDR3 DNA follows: TGTGCCACCAGCAGAGCGGGGTCTATCGCAGATACGCAGTATTTT. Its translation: CATSRAGSIADTQYF.

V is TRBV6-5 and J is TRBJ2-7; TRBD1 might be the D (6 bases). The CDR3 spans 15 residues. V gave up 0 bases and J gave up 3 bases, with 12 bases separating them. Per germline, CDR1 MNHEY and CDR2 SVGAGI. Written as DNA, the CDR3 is TGTGCCAGCAGTTACTCGACGGACAGTTTCTACGAGCAGTACTTC. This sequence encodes CASSYSTDSFYEQYF.

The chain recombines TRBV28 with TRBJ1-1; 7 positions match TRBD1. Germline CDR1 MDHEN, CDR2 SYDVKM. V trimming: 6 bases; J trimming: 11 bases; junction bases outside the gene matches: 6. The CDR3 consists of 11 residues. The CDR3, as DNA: TGTGCCAGCAGCGACAGGGCCTTGGCTTTCTTT. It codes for CASSDRALAFF.

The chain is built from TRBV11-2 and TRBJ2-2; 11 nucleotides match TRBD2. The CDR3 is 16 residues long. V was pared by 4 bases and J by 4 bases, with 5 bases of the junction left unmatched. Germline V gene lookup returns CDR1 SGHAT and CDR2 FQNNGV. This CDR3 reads CASSSIAGGPTGELFF. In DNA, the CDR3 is TGTGCCAGCAGCTCAATAGCGGGAGGGCCCACCGGGGAGCTGTTTTTT. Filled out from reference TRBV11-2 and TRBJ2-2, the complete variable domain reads EAGVAQSPRYKIIEKRQSVAFWCNPISGHATLYWYQQILGQGPKLLIQFQNNGVVDDSQLPKDRFSAERLKGVDSTLKIQPAKLEDSAVYLCASSSIAGGPTGELFFGEGSRLTVL.

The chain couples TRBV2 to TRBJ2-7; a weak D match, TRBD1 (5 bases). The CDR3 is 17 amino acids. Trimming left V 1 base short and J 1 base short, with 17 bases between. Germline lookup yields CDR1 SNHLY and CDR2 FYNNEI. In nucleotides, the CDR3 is TGTGCCAGCAGTGAAGACAGGTCGACTTCTAATTCCTACGAGCAGTACTTC. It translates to CASSEDRSTSNSYEQYF.

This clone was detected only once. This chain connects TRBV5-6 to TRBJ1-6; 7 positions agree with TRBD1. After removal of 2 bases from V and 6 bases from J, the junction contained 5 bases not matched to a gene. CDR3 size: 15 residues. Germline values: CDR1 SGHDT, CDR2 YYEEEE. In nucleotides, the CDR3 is TGTGCCAGCAGCTTCGCAGGGGGAGGTAATTCACCCCTCCACTTT. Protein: CASSFAGGGNSPLHF.

The chain's CDR3 is CASSLGGGEQFF. The CDR3 DNA reads TGTGCCAGCAGCTTAGGGGGGGGTGAGCAGTTCTTC. The V gene is TRBV7-2, the J gene TRBJ2-1; 7 bases are shared with TRBD2. V lost 1 base to trimming and J lost 9 bases; unmatched junction nucleotides: 0. CDR3 size: 12 residues. In germline, CDR1 is SGHTA, CDR2 FQGNSA.

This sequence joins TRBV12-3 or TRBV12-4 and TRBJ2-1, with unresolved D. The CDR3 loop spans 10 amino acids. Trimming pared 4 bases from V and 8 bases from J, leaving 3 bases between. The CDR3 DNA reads TGTGCCAGCAGTTCGGATGAGCAGTTCTTC. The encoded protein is CASSSDEQFF.

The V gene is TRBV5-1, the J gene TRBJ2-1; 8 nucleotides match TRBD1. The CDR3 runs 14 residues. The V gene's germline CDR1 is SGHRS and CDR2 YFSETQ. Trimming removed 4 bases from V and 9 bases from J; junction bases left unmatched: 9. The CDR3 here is CASSGTGTLGEQFF. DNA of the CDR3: TGCGCCAGCAGCGGGACAGGTACCTTAGGTGAGCAGTTCTTC.

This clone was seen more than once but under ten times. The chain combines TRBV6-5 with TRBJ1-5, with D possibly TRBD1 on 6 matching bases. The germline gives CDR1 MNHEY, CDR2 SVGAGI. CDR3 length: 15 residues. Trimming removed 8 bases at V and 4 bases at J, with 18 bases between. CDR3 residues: CASLSTGLYNQPQHF. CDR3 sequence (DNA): TGTGCCAGCCTTTCAACAGGGTTATATAATCAGCCCCAGCATTTT.

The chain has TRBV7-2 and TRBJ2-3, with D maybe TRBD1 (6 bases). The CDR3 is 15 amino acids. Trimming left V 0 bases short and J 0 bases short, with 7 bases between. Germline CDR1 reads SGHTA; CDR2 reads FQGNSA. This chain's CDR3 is CASSLAGQSTDTQYF. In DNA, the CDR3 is TGTGCCAGCAGCTTAGCGGGACAAAGCACAGATACGCAGTATTTT.

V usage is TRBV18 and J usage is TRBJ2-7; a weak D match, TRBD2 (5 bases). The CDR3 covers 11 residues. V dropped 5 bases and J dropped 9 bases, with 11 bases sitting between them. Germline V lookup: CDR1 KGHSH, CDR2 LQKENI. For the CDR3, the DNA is TGTGCCAGCTCATCGCTTGAGGGGCAGTACTTC. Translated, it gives CASSSLEGQYF.

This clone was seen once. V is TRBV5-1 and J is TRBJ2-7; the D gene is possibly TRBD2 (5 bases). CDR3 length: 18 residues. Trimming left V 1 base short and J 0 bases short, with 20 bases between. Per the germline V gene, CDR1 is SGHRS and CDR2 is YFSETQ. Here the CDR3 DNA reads TGCGCCAGCAGCTTGTTTATAAACGCCTTTGGGAGCTCCTACGAGCAGTACTTC. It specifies CASSLFINAFGSSYEQYF. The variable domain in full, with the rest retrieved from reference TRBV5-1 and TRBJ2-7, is KAGVTQTPRYLIKTRGQQVTLSCSPISGHRSVSWYQQTPGQGLQFLFEYFSETQRNKGNFPGRFSGRQFSNSRSEMNVSTLELGDSALYLCASSLFINAFGSSYEQYFGPGTRLTVT.

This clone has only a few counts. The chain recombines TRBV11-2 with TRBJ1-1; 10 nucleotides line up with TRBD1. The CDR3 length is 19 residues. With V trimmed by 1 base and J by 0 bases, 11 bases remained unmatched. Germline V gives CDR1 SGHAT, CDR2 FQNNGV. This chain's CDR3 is CASSLGGGQGVLMNTEAFF. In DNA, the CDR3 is TGTGCCAGCAGCTTAGGAGGAGGACAGGGGGTCCTTATGAACACTGAAGCTTTCTTT. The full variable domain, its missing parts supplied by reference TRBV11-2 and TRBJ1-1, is EAGVAQSPRYKIIEKRQSVAFWCNPISGHATLYWYQQILGQGPKLLIQFQNNGVVDDSQLPKDRFSAERLKGVDSTLKIQPAKLEDSAVYLCASSLGGGQGVLMNTEAFFGQGTRLTVV.

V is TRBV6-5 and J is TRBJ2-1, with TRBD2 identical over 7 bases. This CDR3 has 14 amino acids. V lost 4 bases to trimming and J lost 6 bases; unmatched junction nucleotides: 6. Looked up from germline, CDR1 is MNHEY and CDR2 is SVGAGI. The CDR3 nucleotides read TGTGCCAGCAGTTCGATGGCGGGAGTCAATGAGCAGTTCTTC. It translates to CASSSMAGVNEQFF.

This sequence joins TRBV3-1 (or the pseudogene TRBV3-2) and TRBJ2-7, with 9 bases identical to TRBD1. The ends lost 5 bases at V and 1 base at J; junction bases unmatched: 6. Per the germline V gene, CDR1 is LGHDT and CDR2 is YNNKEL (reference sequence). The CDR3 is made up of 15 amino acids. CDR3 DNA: TGTGCCAGCAGCAACAGGGGGCGCGGGTCCTACGAGCAGTACTTC. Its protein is CASSNRGRGSYEQYF.

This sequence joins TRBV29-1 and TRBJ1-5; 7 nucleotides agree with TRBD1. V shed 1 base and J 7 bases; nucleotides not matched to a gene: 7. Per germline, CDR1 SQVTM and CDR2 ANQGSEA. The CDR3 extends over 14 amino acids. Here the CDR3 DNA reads TGCAGCGTTGAAGTTCAGGGGGTAGGCCAGCCCCAGCATTTT. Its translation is CSVEVQGVGQPQHF. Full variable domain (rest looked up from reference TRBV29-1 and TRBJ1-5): SAVISQKPSRDICQRGTSLTIQCQVDSQVTMMFWYRQQPGQSLTLIATANQGSEATYESGFVIDKFPISRPNLTFSTLTVSNMSPEDSSIYLCSVEVQGVGQPQHFGDGTRLSIL.

The CDR3 coding sequence is TGTGCCACTGGGACGGCGGGAGGAGGGTACGAGCAGTACTTC. It translates to CATGTAGGGYEQYF. The V and J genes are TRBV10-3 and TRBJ2-7, with 8 nucleotides matching TRBD2. CDR1 is ENHRY and CDR2 is SYGVKD in the germline V gene. Trimming removed 10 bases from V and 4 bases from J; junction bases left unmatched: 12. The CDR3 runs to 14 residues.

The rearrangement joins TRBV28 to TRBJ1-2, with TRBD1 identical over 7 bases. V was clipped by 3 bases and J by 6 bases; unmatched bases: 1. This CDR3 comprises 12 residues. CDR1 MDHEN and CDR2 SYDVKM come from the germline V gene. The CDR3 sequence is CASSLTGHGYTF. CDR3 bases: TGTGCCAGCAGTTTGACAGGGCATGGCTACACCTTC.

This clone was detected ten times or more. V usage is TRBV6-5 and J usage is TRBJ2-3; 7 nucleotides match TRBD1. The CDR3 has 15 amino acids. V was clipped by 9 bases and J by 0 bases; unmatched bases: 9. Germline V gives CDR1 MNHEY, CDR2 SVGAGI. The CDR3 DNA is TGTGCCAGTCTCAGGGGGACGACTAGCACAGATACGCAGTATTTT. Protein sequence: CASLRGTTSTDTQYF.

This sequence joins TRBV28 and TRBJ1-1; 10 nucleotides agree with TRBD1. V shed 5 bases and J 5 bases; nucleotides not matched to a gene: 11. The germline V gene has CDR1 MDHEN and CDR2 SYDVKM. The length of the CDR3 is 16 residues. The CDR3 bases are TGTGCCAGCAGTCCCCGACAGGGGGCGGTTGGAACTGAAGCTTTCTTT. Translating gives CASSPRQGAVGTEAFF. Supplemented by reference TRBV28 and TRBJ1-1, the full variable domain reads DVKVTQSSRYLVKRTGEKVFLECVQDMDHENMFWYRQDPGLGLRLIYFSYDVKMKEKGDIPEGYSVSREKKERFSLILESASTNQTSMYLCASSPRQGAVGTEAFFGQGTRLTVV.